This note documents a single T cell receptor (beta chain) sequence. The sample's time point: after dendritic cell vaccination, including at tumor progression/relapse. Selection required adequate fresh-frozen tumor tissue plus more than two years' survival data. Germline V CDR1 and CDR2: SNHLY, FYNNEI. The CDR3 is made up of 12 amino acids. V was shortened by 7 bases and J by 5 bases, with 11 bases between the two germline ends. This sample stems from a study of glioma-infiltrating T cells after dendritic cell vaccination. On the study more broadly: Patients received autologous tumor lysate-pulsed dendritic cell vaccination between about 2002 and 2012.

The method was immunoSEQ multiplex PCR; TCRdb's version includes in-frame clones alone and lacks a portion of them. The sample yields 85,000 to 100,000 clones, 80% to 90% seen once. The sample was blood, taken after dendritic cell vaccination. This receptor was identified in a human donor with glioblastoma. This rearrangement joins TRBV2 to TRBJ2-5, with D uncertain. CDR3 sequence reads: CASNERVETQYF. The CDR3 region has the DNA TGTGCCAGCAATGAGCGTGTGGAGACCCAGTACTTC.